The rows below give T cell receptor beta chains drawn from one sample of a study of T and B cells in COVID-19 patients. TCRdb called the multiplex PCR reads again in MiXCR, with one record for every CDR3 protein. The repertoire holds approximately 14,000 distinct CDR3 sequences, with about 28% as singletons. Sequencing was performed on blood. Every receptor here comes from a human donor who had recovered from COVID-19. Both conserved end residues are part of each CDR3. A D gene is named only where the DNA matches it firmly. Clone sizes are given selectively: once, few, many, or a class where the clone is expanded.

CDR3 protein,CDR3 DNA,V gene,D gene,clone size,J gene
CASSSLAGVMDTQYF,TGTGCCAGCAGCTCTCTAGCGGGAGTGATGGATACGCAGTATTTT,TRBV5-6,TRBD2,many,TRBJ2-3
CASSIKGGSYNEQFF,TGTGCCAGTAGCATCAAAGGGGGTAGCTACAATGAGCAGTTCTTC,TRBV19,-,medium-sized,TRBJ2-1
CASSPQGRGTDTQYF,TGTGCCAGCTCACCACAGGGGCGGGGGACAGATACGCAGTATTTT,TRBV18,TRBD2,many,TRBJ2-3
CASSYGRGAQETQYF,TGTGCCAGCAGTTACGGGCGAGGAGCCCAAGAGACCCAGTACTTC,TRBV6-6,-,-,TRBJ2-5
CASSLSFLDTNTEAFF,TGTGCCAGCAGTTTATCCTTCTTGGACACCAACACTGAAGCTTTCTTT,TRBV27,-,few,TRBJ1-1
CASSHAPDTQYF,TGTGCCAGTAGCCACGCCCCAGATACGCAGTATTTT,TRBV19,-,medium-sized,TRBJ2-3
CAISEELHYGYTF,TGTGCCATCAGTGAGGAGCTCCACTATGGCTACACCTTC,TRBV10-3,-,once,TRBJ1-2
CASRPRTRSPLHF,TGTGCCAGTCGTCCCCGTACGAGGTCACCCCTCCACTTT,TRBV19,-,many,TRBJ1-6
CASSQDLRGSEPQHF,TGCGCCAGCAGCCAAGATCTAAGAGGGTCGGAGCCCCAGCATTTT,TRBV4-3,-,-,TRBJ1-5
CASSLPGAYEQYF,TGTGCCAGCAGTTTGCCAGGGGCCTACGAGCAGTACTTC,TRBV27,-,few,TRBJ2-7
CATSRGDTSQEKQFF,TGTGCCACCAGCAGAGGAGACACCTCGCAAGAAAAGCAGTTCTTC,TRBV15,-,medium-sized,TRBJ2-1
CASSYRGGRVNEQFF,TGTGCCAGCAGTTACCGGGGGGGCAGGGTGAATGAGCAGTTCTTC,TRBV6-2/TRBV6-3,TRBD2,few,TRBJ2-1
CASRDQIYGYTF,TGTGCCAGCAGGGACCAGATCTATGGCTACACCTTC,TRBV6-2/TRBV6-3,-,-,TRBJ1-2
CASSFKGTQPQHF,TGTGCCAGCAGCTTTAAAGGGACTCAGCCCCAGCATTTT,TRBV7-2,-,-,TRBJ1-5
CASRRSGFSYNEQFF,TGTGCCAGCAGGAGAAGCGGGTTCTCCTACAATGAGCAGTTCTTC,TRBV6-1,-,-,TRBJ2-1
CASSPYGTVNQPQHF,TGTGCCAGCAGTCCCTACGGGACAGTTAATCAGCCCCAGCATTTT,TRBV6-5,TRBD1,-,TRBJ1-5
CASSSGTVGPGELFF,TGTGCCAGCAGTTCCGGGACAGTGGGACCCGGGGAGCTGTTTTTT,TRBV6-2/TRBV6-3,TRBD1,-,TRBJ2-2
CASSQVMLVGELFF,TGTGCCAGCAGCCAAGTAATGTTGGTCGGGGAGCTGTTTTTT,TRBV14,-,-,TRBJ2-2
CASSRGEPQHF,TGTGCCAGCAGCCGGGGGGAGCCCCAGCATTTT,TRBV12-3/TRBV12-4,-,few,TRBJ1-5
CASSNPQVARAFF,TGTGCCAGCAGCAACCCCCAGGTGGCGAGGGCTTTCTTT,TRBV6-5,-,-,TRBJ1-1
CASSRTRDMNGYTF,TGTGCCAGCAGTCGGACCAGGGATATGAATGGCTACACCTTC,TRBV6-5,-,many,TRBJ1-2
CSVEGPSGVYEQYF,TGCAGCGTTGAGGGGCCTAGCGGGGTCTACGAGCAGTACTTC,TRBV29-1,TRBD2,medium-sized,TRBJ2-7
CASSRGNSYEQYF,TGTGCCAGCAGTCGGGGCAATTCCTACGAGCAGTACTTC,TRBV6-5,-,many,TRBJ2-7
CASRGTGLNGYTF,TGTGCCAGCAGAGGTACGGGGTTGAATGGCTACACCTTC,TRBV6-5,-,-,TRBJ1-2
CASSPFVVRGTDTQYF,TGCGCCAGCAGCCCGTTTGTAGTAAGGGGCACAGATACGCAGTATTTT,TRBV5-1,-,-,TRBJ2-3
CADNGWGANVLTF,TGTGCCGACAACGGGTGGGGGGCCAACGTCCTGACTTTC,TRBV19,-,medium-sized,TRBJ2-6
CASSLGSAGGSYEQYF,TGTGCCAGCAGCTTAGGGTCGGCCGGGGGATCCTACGAGCAGTACTTC,TRBV7-2,-,-,TRBJ2-7
CATSGSYRANQFF,TGTGCCACCAGCGGCTCCTACCGGGCCAACCAGTTCTTC,TRBV15,-,many,TRBJ2-1
CASSLTSGGKDTQYF,TGTGCCAGCAGTTTAACTAGCGGGGGGAAGGATACGCAGTATTTT,TRBV27,TRBD2,many,TRBJ2-3
CASSARQGYSGYTF,TGTGCCAGTAGTGCAAGACAGGGATATAGTGGCTACACCTTC,TRBV19,TRBD1,-,TRBJ1-2
CASSGTTHEQYF,TGTGCCAGCAGCGGGACAACCCACGAGCAGTACTTC,TRBV5-4,-,few,TRBJ2-7
CAWSVPWGTPLNTEAFF,TGTGCCTGGAGTGTACCCTGGGGGACACCATTGAACACTGAAGCTTTCTTT,TRBV30,-,-,TRBJ1-1
CASSFLAGEGLLGEQYF,TGTGCCAGCAGCTTCCTAGCGGGAGAGGGCCTTTTAGGCGAGCAGTACTTC,TRBV11-1,TRBD2,few,TRBJ2-7
CAISVTGGNSYEQYF,TGTGCCATCAGTGTTACAGGGGGTAACTCCTACGAGCAGTACTTC,TRBV10-3,TRBD1,-,TRBJ2-7
CASSVRMSNQPQHF,TGTGCCAGCAGCGTCCGGATGTCCAATCAGCCCCAGCATTTT,TRBV7-2,-,-,TRBJ1-5
CASRPAGVYNEQFF,TGTGCCAGCAGGCCAGCGGGGGTCTACAATGAGCAGTTCTTC,TRBV6-1,TRBD2,few,TRBJ2-1
CASSLAGVITDTQYF,TGCGCCAGCAGCTTAGCGGGAGTTATCACAGATACGCAGTATTTT,TRBV5-1,TRBD2,-,TRBJ2-3
CASSPSTGNTIYF,TGTGCCAGCTCACCGTCTACTGGAAACACCATATATTTT,TRBV18,-,few,TRBJ1-3
CASSYSRETQYF,TGTGCCAGCAGTTACTCGAGGGAGACCCAGTACTTC,TRBV6-5,-,many,TRBJ2-5
CASSLKGANGYTF,TGTGCCAGCAGTTTAAAGGGGGCGAATGGCTACACCTTC,TRBV27,TRBD1,few,TRBJ1-2
CASSYASQETQYF,TGTGCCAGCAGTTACGCCTCACAAGAGACCCAGTACTTC,TRBV6-5,-,medium-sized,TRBJ2-5
CATSSWSGAVDEQFF,TGTGCCACCAGCTCCTGGAGCGGGGCGGTAGATGAGCAGTTCTTC,TRBV24-1,TRBD2,few,TRBJ2-1
CASSMAGDNQPQHF,TGTGCCAGTAGTATGGCAGGGGATAATCAGCCCCAGCATTTT,TRBV19,-,many,TRBJ1-5
CATSDSRDRYEQYF,TGTGCCACCAGTGACTCCCGGGACCGCTACGAGCAGTACTTC,TRBV24-1,-,-,TRBJ2-7
CAISESGGPNEKLFF,TGTGCCATCAGTGAGTCGGGAGGACCGAATGAAAAACTGTTTTTT,TRBV10-3,-,-,TRBJ1-4
CASSQGQGYTDTQYF,TGTGCCAGCAGCCAAGGACAGGGGTACACAGATACGCAGTATTTT,TRBV14,TRBD1,-,TRBJ2-3
CASSKPLGELFF,TGTGCCAGCAGCAAACCCCTGGGGGAGCTGTTTTTT,TRBV7-6,-,few,TRBJ2-2
CATSRDRGLIYEQYF,TGTGCCACCAGCAGAGACAGGGGGCTAATTTACGAGCAGTACTTC,TRBV15,TRBD1,medium-sized,TRBJ2-7
CASNPGQGYNEQYF,TGTGCCAGCAATCCGGGACAGGGGTACAACGAGCAGTACTTC,TRBV7-2,TRBD1,-,TRBJ2-7